This T cell receptor beta chain was sequenced in a study of a mutant IDH1 vaccine in newly diagnosed glioma. Looking at the study overall: Sex among treated patients split about 62% male, approximately 38% female; mean age was roughly 40 years. Study observations and caveats: Changes in the top peripheral T cell clonotypes seemingly had no bearing on pseudoprogression.

Regarding time point: baseline, week 1 (first vaccination visit). Noted treatment: pre-vaccination baseline after standard-of-care therapy. Of note for this clone: Antigen unknown. Other DNA sequences in the sample encode the same CDR3.

The CDR3 totals 13 residues. Trimming removed 4 bases at V and 0 bases at J, with 7 bases between. The V gene's germline CDR1 is SGHRS and CDR2 YFSETQ. Clones were sequenced by immunoSEQ multiplex PCR, and TCRdb holds only the in-frame ones, with some missing. The sample consists of tens of thousands of clones, 60% to 85% of them appearing once. V is TRBV5-1 and J is TRBJ1-1; no clear D gene. The sequence was obtained from a woman in her forties with glioma. Sequencing used PBMCs, obtained from a glioma patient treated with radiotherapy, temozolomide or both. The CDR3 is CASSRVMNTEAFF. DNA of the CDR3: TGCGCCAGCAGCCGCGTCATGAACACTGAAGCTTTCTTT.